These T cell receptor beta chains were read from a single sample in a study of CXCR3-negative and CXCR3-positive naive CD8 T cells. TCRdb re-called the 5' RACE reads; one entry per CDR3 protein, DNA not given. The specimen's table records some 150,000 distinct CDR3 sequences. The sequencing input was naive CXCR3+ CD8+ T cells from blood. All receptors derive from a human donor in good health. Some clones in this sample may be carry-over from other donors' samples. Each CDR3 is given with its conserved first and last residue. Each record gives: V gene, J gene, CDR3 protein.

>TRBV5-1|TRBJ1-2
CASSLAYSGTDLINYGYTF
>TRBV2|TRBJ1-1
CASSEGHWNTEAFF
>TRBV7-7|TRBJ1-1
CASSFSRNTEAFF
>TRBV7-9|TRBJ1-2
CASSNRDAIFGGYTF
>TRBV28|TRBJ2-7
CASSPIPGLAGSSSYEQYF
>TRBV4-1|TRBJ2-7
CASSQARTFEQYF
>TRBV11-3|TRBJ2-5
CASSSRAVETQYF
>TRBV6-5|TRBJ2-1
CASSTPGHRIYNEQFF
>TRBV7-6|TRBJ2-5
CASSLTAGLETQFF
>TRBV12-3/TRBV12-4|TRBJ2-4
CASSLNGQNIQYF
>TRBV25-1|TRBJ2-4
CASSEFDIQYF
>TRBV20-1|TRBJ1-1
CSARDNGQGGPEAFF
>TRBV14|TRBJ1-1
CASSQEGAGFTEAFF
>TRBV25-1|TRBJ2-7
CASSEKRQGLLRGPFHEQYF
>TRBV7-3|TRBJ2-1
CASSAGLAGVEQFF
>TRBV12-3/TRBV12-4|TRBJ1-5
CASSRTGRGQPQHF
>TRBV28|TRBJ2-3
CASSPGTTTDTQYF
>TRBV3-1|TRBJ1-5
CASSQEWGQPQHF
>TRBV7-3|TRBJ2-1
CASSSYVGQGGGSEQFF
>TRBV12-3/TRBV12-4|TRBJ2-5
CASSLWTSGQETQYF
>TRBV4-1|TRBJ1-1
CASSQGQNTEAFF
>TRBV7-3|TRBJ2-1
CASSVQGASYNEQFF
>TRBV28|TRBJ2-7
CASSSDYPTYEQYF
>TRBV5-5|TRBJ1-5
CASSEGAGQNQPQHF
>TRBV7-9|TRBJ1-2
CASRPGTIDGYTF
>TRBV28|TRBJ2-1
CASREQGRSYNEQFF
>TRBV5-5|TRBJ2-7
CASSSWTSGMITYEQYF
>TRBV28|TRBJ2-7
CASSLADRPLSYEQYF
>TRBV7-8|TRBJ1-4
CASSLGGTGEEKLFF
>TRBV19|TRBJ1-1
CASSWGQGYTEAFF
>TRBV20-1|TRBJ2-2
CSASFGLAWTGELFF
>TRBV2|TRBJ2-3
CASSELGYKADTQYF
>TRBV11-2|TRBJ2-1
CASSPGTSGETYNEQFF
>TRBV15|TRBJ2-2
CATNEQTNTGELFF